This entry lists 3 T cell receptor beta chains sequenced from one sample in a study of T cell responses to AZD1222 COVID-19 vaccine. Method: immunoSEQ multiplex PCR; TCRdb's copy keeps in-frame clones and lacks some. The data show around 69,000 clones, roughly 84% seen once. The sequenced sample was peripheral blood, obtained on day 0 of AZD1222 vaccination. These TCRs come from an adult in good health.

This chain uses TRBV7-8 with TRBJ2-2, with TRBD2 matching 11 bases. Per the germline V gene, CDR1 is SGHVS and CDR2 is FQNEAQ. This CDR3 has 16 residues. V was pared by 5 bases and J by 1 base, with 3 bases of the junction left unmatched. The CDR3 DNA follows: TGTGCCAGCAGCCCCGGACTAGCGGGGAACACCGGGGAGCTGTTTTTT. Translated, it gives CASSPGLAGNTGELFF.

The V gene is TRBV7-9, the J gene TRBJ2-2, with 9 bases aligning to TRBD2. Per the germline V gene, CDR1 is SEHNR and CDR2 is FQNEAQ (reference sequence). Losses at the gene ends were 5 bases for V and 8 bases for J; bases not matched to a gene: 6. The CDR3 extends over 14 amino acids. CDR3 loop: CASSSASGVGELFF. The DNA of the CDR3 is TGTGCCAGCAGCAGCGCTAGCGGGGTAGGGGAGCTGTTTTTT.

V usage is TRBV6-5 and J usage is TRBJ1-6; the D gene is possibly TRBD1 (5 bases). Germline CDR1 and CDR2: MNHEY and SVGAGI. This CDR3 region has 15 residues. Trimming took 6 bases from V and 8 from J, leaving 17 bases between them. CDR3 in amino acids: CASRARFQGDSPLHF. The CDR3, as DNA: TGTGCCAGCAGAGCTCGTTTCCAAGGGGATTCACCCCTCCACTTT.